The source of this TCR beta chain is a study of blood T cell repertoires in COVID-19. Study at large: Samples taken during acute and convalescent COVID-19 were collected in the United States, Italy and Spain. PBMCs, B-cell-depleted T cells, or T cells were the source of the cDNA or gDNA that made up the material.

Study processing details: Nucleated cell counts were estimated from reference gene primer amplification. TCRdb's copy holds only in-frame clones and misses some; the assay was immunoSEQ multiplex PCR. D and trimming come from the DNA, and the V and J calls and clone size come from that table. The data contain roughly 140,000 clones, approximately 88% of them seen just once; the ten biggest clones take up about 28%. CDR1 is SGHRS, CDR2 YFSETQ, per germline. The CDR3 loop spans 17 amino acids. The junction had 10 bases not matched to a gene; V was cut back by 1 base and J by 6 bases. The sequence came from a human donor in a cohort sampled during active COVID-19. Input material: peripheral blood. This sequence joins TRBV5-1 and TRBJ2-1, with TRBD1 matching over 10 bases. The CDR3 DNA reads as TGCGCCAGCAGCTTGTGGGACGACAGGGGGCGCTTCAATGAGCAGTTCTTC. Encoded protein: CASSLWDDRGRFNEQFF. The entire variable domain, with the rest obtained from reference TRBV5-1 and TRBJ2-1, is as follows: KAGVTQTPRYLIKTRGQQVTLSCSPISGHRSVSWYQQTPGQGLQFLFEYFSETQRNKGNFPGRFSGRQFSNSRSEMNVSTLELGDSALYLCASSLWDDRGRFNEQFFGPGTRLTVL.